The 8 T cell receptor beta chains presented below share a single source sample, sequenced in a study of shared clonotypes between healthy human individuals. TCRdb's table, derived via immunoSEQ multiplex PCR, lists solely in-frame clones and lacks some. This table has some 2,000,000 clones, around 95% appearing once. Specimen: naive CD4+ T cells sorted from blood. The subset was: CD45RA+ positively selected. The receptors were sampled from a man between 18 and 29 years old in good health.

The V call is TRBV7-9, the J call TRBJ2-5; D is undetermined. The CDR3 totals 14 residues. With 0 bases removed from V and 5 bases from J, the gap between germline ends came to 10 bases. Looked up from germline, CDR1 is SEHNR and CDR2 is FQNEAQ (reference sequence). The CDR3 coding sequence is TGTGCCAGCAGCTTAGCAGGATTTCAGGAGACCCAGTACTTC. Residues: CASSLAGFQETQYF.

CDR3 DNA: TGCGCCAGCAGCTTGGCCTCTCTGGGAGATACGCAGTATTTT. Translating it yields CASSLASLGDTQYF. The chain combines TRBV5-1 with TRBJ2-3; D is unresolved. CDR3 length: 14 residues. The V gene lost 0 bases and the J gene lost 5 bases, with 10 bases spanning the gap. The germline CDR1 and CDR2 sequences are SGHRS and YFSETQ.

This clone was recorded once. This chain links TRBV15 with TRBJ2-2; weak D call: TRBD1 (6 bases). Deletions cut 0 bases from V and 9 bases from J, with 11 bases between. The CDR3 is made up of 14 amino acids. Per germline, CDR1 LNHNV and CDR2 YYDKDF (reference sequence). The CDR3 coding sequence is TGTGCCACCAGCAGAGAGGACAGTTCCCGGGAGCTGTTTTTT. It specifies CATSREDSSRELFF.

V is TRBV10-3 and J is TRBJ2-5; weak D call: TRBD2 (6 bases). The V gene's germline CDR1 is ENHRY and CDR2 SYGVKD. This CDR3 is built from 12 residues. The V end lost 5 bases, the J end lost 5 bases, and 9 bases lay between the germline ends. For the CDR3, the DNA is TGTGCCATCAGTCGGGAGACGGAGACCCAGTACTTC. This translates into CAISRETETQYF.

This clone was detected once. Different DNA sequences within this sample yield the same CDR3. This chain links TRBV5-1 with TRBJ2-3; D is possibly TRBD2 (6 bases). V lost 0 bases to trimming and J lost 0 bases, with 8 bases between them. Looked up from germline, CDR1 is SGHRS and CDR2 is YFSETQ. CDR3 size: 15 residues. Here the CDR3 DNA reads TGCGCCAGCAGCTTGGAGGCGGGAAGCACAGATACGCAGTATTTT. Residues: CASSLEAGSTDTQYF.

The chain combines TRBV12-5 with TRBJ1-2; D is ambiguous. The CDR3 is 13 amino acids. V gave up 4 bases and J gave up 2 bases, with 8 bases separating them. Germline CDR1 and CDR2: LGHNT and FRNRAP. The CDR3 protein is CASGYPQNYGYTF. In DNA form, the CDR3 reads TGTGCTAGTGGTTACCCACAGAACTATGGCTACACCTTC.

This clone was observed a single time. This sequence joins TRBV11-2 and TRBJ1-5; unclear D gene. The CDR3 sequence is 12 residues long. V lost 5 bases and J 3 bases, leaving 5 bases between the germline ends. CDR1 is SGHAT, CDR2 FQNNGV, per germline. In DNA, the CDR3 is TGTGCCAGCAGCACCGACAATCAGCCCCAGCATTTT. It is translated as CASSTDNQPQHF.

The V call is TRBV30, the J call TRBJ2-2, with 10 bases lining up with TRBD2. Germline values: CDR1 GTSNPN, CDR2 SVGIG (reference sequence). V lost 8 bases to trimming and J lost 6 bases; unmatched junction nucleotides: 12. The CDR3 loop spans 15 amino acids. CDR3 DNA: TGTGCCCGGCGGGATCAGCGGGAGGGACCCGGGGAGCTGTTTTTT. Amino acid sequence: CARRDQREGPGELFF.